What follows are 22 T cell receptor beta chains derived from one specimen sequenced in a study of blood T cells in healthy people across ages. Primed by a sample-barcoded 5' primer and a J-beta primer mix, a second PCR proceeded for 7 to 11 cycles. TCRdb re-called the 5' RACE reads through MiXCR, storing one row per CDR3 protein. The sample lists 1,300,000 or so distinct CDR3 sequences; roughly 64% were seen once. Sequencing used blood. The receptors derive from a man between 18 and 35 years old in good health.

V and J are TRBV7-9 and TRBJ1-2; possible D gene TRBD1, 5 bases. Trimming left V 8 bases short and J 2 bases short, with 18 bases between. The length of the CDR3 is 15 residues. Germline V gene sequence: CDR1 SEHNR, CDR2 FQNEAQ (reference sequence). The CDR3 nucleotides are TGTGCCAGCCTCTCCCTGGGGGTTCTAAACTATGGCTACACCTTC. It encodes CASLSLGVLNYGYTF. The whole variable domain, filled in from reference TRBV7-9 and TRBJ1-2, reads DTGVSQNPRHKITKRGQNVTFRCDPISEHNRLYWYRQTLGQGPEFLTYFQNEAQLEKSRLLSDRFSAERPKGSFSTLEIQRTEQGDSAMYLCASLSLGVLNYGYTFGSGTRLTVV.

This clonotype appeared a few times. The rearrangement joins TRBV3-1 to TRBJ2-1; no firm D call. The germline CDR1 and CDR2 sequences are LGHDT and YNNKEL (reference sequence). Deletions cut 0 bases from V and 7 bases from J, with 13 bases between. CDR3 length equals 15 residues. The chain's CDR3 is CASSQEVGLANEQFF. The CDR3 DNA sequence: TGTGCCAGCAGCCAAGAGGTTGGATTAGCAAATGAGCAGTTCTTC.

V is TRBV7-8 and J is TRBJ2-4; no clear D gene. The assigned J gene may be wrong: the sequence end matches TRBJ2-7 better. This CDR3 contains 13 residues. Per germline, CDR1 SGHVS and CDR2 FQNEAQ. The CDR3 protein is CASSSLGRYEQYF. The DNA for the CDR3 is TGTGCCAGCAGCTCGCTGGGTCGGTACGAGCAGTACTTC.

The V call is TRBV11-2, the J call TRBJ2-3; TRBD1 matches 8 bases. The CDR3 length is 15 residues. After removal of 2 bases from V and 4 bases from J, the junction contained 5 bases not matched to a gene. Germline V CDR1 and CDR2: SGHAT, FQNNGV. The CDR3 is CASSLTPGGPDTQYF. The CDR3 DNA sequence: TGTGCCAGCAGCTTAACCCCAGGGGGCCCAGATACGCAGTATTTT. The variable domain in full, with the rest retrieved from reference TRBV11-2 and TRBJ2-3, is EAGVAQSPRYKIIEKRQSVAFWCNPISGHATLYWYQQILGQGPKLLIQFQNNGVVDDSQLPKDRFSAERLKGVDSTLKIQPAKLEDSAVYLCASSLTPGGPDTQYFGPGTRLTVL.

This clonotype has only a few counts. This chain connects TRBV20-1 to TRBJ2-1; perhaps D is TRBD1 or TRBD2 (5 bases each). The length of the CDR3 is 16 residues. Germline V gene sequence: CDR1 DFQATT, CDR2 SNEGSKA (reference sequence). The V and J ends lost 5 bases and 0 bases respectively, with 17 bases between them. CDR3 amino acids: CSAVLPGPSSYNEQFF. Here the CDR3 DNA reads TGCAGTGCTGTCCTTCCGGGGCCGAGCTCCTACAATGAGCAGTTCTTC.

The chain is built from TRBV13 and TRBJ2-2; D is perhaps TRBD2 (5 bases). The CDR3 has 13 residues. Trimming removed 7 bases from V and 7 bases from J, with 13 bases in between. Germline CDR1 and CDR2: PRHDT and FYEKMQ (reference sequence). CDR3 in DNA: TGTGCCAGCACGCAACTAGGCCACGGGGAGCTGTTTTTT. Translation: CASTQLGHGELFF. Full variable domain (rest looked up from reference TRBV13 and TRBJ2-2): AAGVIQSPRHLIKEKRETATLKCYPIPRHDTVYWYQQGPGQDPQFLISFYEKMQSDKGSIPDRFSAQQFSDYHSELNMSSLELGDSALYFCASTQLGHGELFFGEGSRLTVL.

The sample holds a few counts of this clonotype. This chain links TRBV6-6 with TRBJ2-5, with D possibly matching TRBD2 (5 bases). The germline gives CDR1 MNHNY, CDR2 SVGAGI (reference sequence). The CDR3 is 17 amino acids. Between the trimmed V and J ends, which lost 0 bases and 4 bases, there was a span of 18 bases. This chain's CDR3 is CASSYSAPSAGGETQYF. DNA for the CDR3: TGTGCCAGCAGTTACTCCGCTCCGTCGGCCGGAGGAGAGACCCAGTACTTC.

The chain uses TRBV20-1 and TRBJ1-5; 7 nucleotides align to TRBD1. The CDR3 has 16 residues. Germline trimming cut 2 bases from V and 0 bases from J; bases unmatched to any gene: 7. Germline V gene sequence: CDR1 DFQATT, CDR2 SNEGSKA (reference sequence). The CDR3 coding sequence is TGCAGTGCTAGAATAGCCAGGGGGTATAGCAATCAGCCCCAGCATTTT. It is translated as CSARIARGYSNQPQHF.

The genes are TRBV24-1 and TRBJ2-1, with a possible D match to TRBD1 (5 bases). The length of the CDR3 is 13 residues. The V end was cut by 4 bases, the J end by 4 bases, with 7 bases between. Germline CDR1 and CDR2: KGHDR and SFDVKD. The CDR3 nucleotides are TGTGCCACCAGTGAACCAGGGTACAATGAGCAGTTCTTC. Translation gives CATSEPGYNEQFF.

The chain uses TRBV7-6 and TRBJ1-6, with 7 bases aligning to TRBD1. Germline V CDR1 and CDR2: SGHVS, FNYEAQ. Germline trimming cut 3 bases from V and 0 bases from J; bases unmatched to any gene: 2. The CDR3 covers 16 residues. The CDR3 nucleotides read TGTGCCAGCAGCTTGAGGGACAGCTCCTATAATTCACCCCTCCACTTT. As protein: CASSLRDSSYNSPLHF.

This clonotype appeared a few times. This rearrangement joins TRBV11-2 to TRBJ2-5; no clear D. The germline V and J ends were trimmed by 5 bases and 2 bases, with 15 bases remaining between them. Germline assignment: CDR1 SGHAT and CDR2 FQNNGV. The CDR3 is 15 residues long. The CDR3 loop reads CASSPPGPDQETQYF. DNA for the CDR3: TGTGCCAGCAGCCCACCGGGTCCAGATCAAGAGACCCAGTACTTC.

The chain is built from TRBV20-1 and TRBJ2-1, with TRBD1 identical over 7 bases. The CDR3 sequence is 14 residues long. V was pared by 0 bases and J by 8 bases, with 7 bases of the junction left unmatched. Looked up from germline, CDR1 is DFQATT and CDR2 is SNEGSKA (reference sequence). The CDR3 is CSARDQGQGDEQFF. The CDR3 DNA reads TGCAGTGCTAGAGATCAAGGGCAGGGGGATGAGCAGTTCTTC.

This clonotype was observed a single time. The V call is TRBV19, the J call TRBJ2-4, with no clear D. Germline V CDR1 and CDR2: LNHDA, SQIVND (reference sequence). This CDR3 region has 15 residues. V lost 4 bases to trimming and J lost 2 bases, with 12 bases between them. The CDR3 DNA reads TGTGCCAGTAGTACGACGGTTGCAACCAAAAACATTCAGTACTTC. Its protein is CASSTTVATKNIQYF.

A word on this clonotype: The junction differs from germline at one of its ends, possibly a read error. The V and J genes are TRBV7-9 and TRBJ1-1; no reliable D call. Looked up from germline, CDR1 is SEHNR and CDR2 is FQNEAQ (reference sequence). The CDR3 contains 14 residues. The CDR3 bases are TGTGTCAGCAGCTTAACCGGACCGAACACTGAAGCTTTCTTT. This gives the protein CVSSLTGPNTEAFF. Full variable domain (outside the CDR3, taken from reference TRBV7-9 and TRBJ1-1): DTGVSQNPRHKITKRGQNVTFRCDPISEHNRLYWYRQTLGQGPEFLTYFQNEAQLEKSRLLSDRFSAERPKGSFSTLEIQRTEQGDSAMYLCVSSLTGPNTEAFFGQGTRLTVV.

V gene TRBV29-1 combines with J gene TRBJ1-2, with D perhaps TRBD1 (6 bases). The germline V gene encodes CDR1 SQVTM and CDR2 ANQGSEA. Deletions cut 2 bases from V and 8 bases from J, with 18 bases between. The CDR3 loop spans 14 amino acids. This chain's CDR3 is CSVEQQGRTRGYTF. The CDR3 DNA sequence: TGCAGCGTTGAACAACAGGGAAGGACTAGGGGCTACACCTTC.

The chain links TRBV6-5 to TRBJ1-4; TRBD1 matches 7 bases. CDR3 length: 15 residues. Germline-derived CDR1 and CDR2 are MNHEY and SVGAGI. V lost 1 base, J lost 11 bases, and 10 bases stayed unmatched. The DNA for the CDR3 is TGTGCCAGCAGTTACTACCGGGACAGCCAAGGGAAACTGTTTTTT. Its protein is CASSYYRDSQGKLFF.

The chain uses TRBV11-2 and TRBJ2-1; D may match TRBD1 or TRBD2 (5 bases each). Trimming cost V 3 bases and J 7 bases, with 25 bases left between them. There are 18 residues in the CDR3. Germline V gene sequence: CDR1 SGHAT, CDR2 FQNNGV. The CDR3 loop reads CASSFLGQGLGRENEQFF. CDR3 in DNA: TGTGCCAGCAGCTTCCTAGGGCAAGGACTGGGGCGAGAGAATGAGCAGTTCTTC.

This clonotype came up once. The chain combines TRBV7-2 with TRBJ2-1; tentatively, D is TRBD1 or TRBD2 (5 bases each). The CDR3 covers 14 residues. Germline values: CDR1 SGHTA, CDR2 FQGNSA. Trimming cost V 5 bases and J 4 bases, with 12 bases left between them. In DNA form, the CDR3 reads TGTGCCAGCAGCCACTATGAGGGGTACAATGAGCAGTTCTTC. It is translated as CASSHYEGYNEQFF.

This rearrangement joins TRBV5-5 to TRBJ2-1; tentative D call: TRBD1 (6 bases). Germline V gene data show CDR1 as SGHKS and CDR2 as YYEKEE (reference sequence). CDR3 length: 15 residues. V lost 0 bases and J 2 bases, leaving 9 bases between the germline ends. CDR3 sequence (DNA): TGTGCCAGCAGCTTGGATGGGACAACCTACAATGAGCAGTTCTTC. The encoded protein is CASSLDGTTYNEQFF. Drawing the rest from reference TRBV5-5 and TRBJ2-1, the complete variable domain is DAGVTQSPTHLIKTRGQQVTLRCSPISGHKSVSWYQQVLGQGPQFIFQYYEKEERGRGNFPDRFSARQFPNYSSELNVNALLLGDSALYLCASSLDGTTYNEQFFGPGTRLTVL.

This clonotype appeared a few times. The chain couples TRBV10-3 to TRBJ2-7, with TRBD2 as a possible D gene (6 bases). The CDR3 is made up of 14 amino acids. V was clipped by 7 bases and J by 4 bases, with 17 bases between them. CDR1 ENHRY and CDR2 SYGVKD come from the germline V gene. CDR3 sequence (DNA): TGTGCCATCAAGGGCGGGGAGGTGGTGTACGAGCAGTACTTC. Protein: CAIKGGEVVYEQYF.

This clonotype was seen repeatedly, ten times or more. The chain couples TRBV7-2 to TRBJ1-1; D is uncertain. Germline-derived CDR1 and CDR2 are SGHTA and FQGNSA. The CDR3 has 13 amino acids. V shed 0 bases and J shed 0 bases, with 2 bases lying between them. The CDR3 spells CASSLAMNTEAFF. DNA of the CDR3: TGTGCCAGCAGCTTAGCGATGAACACTGAAGCTTTCTTT.

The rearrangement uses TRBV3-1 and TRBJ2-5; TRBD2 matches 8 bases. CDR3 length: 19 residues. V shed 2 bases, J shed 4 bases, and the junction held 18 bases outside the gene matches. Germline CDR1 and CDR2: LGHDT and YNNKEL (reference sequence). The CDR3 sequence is CASSQISSGGALLGETQYF. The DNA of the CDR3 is TGTGCCAGCAGCCAAATCAGCAGCGGGGGTGCTCTCTTGGGAGAGACCCAGTACTTC.